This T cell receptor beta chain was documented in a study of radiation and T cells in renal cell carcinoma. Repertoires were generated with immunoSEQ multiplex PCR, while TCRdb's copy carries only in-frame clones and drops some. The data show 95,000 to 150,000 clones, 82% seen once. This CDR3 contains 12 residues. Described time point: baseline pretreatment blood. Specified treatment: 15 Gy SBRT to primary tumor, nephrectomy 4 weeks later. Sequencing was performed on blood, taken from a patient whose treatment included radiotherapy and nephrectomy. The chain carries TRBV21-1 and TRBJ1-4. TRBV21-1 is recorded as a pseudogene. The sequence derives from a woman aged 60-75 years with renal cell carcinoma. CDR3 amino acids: CASSPLREKLFF. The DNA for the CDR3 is TGTGCCAGCAGCCCGTTGAGGGAGAAACTGTTTTTT.